Following are 14 T cell receptor beta chains from one sample sequenced in a study of technical replicates of blood from a handful of donors. Generated by immunoSEQ multiplex PCR, the TCRdb table keeps only in-frame clones and is missing some. The sample shows 75,000 to 95,000 clones, roughly 94% of them seen only once. Sequenced input: T cells isolated from PBMCs. The origin of the receptors is a human donor in good health.

This clone was seen a single time. The chain carries TRBV7-3 and TRBJ2-1; 13 nucleotides match TRBD2. The CDR3 is 17 amino acids. In germline, CDR1 is SGHTA, CDR2 FQGTGA. The J segment lost 8 bases and the V segment lost 0 bases, leaving 7 bases of the junction unmatched. The CDR3 region has the DNA TGTGCCAGCAGCTTAACGTTAGGGGGGACTAGCGGGGATGAGCAGTTCTTC. It yields the protein CASSLTLGGTSGDEQFF.

This rearrangement joins TRBV4-1 to TRBJ1-5, with D uncertain. CDR3 length equals 13 residues. The V and J ends lost 1 base and 4 bases respectively, with 5 bases between them. Germline CDR1 MGHRA, CDR2 YSYEKL. CDR3 sequence: CASSQGRNQPQHF. CDR3 in DNA: TGCGCCAGCAGCCAAGGGAGAAATCAGCCCCAGCATTTT.

This chain links TRBV6-6 with TRBJ2-7; the match to TRBD1 covers 7 bases. With 6 bases clipped from V and 4 bases from J, the junction kept 6 bases outside the gene matches. CDR1 and CDR2 from the germline V gene are MNHNY and SVGAGI (reference sequence). CDR3 size: 13 residues. This CDR3 reads CASRPGQRYEQYF. In nucleotides, the CDR3 is TGTGCCAGCAGACCGGGACAGAGGTACGAGCAGTACTTC.

The V and J genes are TRBV27 and TRBJ2-7; unclear D gene. Germline V gives CDR1 MNHEY, CDR2 SMNVEV (reference sequence). Deletions cut 5 bases from V and 1 base from J, with 3 bases between. CDR3 size: 11 residues. DNA for the CDR3: TGTGCCAGCAGTCTTTCCTACGAGCAGTACTTC. Translating it yields CASSLSYEQYF.

This clone was found once. This chain links TRBV19 with TRBJ2-7, with a possible D match to TRBD2 (6 bases). The CDR3 is made up of 13 amino acids. Trimming took 9 bases from V and 3 from J, leaving 15 bases between them. The germline gives CDR1 LNHDA, CDR2 SQIVND (reference sequence). CDR3 sequence reads: CASTGLGSYEQYF. CDR3 bases: TGTGCCAGCACCGGCCTCGGGAGCTACGAGCAGTACTTC.

V and J are TRBV28 and TRBJ1-5; TRBD1 aligns across 8 bases. Germline CDR1 MDHEN, CDR2 SYDVKM. With V trimmed by 5 bases and J by 5 bases, 5 bases remained unmatched. The CDR3 totals 14 residues. For the CDR3, the DNA is TGTGCCAGCAGTCGCACAGGGGGAGATCAGCCCCAGCATTTT. Encoded protein: CASSRTGGDQPQHF.

The chain recombines TRBV29-1 with TRBJ1-1; D gene uncertain. Trimming removed 1 base at V and 1 base at J, with 4 bases between. Germline loops: CDR1 SQVTM, CDR2 ANQGSEA. This CDR3 is built from 12 residues. In DNA, the CDR3 is TGCAGCGTTGAAGGGGCGAACACTGAAGCTTTCTTT. Translation gives CSVEGANTEAFF.

The chain has TRBV6-5 and TRBJ2-7, with TRBD1 identical over 8 bases. The CDR3 totals 14 residues. Germline CDR1 and CDR2: MNHEY and SVGAGI. Losses at the gene ends were 0 bases for V and 3 bases for J; bases not matched to a gene: 1. The CDR3 sequence: CASSYSDRGYEQYF. Written as DNA, the CDR3 is TGTGCCAGCAGTTACTCAGACAGGGGCTACGAGCAGTACTTC.

Here the CDR3 DNA reads TGTGCCAGCATTGACCAGGGAGGTTGGTGGGGCTACACCTTC. Translating gives CASIDQGGWWGYTF. The gene calls are TRBV28 and TRBJ1-2, with a possible D match to TRBD1 (5 bases). The CDR3 has 14 residues. Germline lookup yields CDR1 MDHEN and CDR2 SYDVKM. Trimming took off 7 bases at V and 8 bases at J, with 20 bases between the two ends.

The chain has TRBV4-2 and TRBJ1-2; TRBD1 might be the D (6 bases). V gave up 3 bases and J gave up 6 bases, with 23 bases separating them. Germline-derived CDR1 and CDR2 are LGHNA and YNFKEQ. The CDR3 runs 17 residues. CDR3 sequence: CASSQWGGATASNGYTF. The CDR3 DNA is TGTGCCAGCAGCCAGTGGGGGGGCGCGACGGCTTCCAATGGCTACACCTTC.

The chain employs TRBV9 and TRBJ1-1, with a weak D call TRBD1 (6 bases). The germline CDR1 and CDR2 sequences are SGDLS and YYNGEE. This CDR3 contains 13 residues. The V gene lost 5 bases and the J gene lost 5 bases, with 13 bases spanning the gap. DNA of the CDR3: TGTGCCAGCAGTTTGGGGGGGCTAACTGAAGCTTTCTTT. It specifies CASSLGGLTEAFF.

This chain's CDR3 is CASSFDRGPSYEQYF. The CDR3 region has the DNA TGTGCCAGCAGTTTTGATAGGGGGCCGTCGTACGAGCAGTACTTC. V is TRBV28 and J is TRBJ2-7; 7 positions match TRBD1. V lost 3 bases and J lost 4; bases outside the gene matches: 9. Looked up from germline, CDR1 is MDHEN and CDR2 is SYDVKM. The CDR3 runs 15 residues.

The chain employs TRBV9 and TRBJ1-3; D is undetermined. Trimming removed 6 bases at V and 8 bases at J, with 24 bases between. Germline values: CDR1 SGDLS, CDR2 YYNGEE. This CDR3 comprises 16 residues. The CDR3: CASTAGGGEGWDTIYF. CDR3 DNA sequence: TGTGCCAGCACCGCCGGAGGAGGTGAGGGCTGGGACACCATATATTTT.

The chain carries TRBV6-1 and TRBJ1-2; 8 bases match TRBD1. The CDR3 is made up of 14 amino acids. The junction had 5 bases not matched to a gene; V was cut back by 2 bases and J by 6 bases. CDR1 and CDR2 (germline): MNHNS, SASEGT. DNA of the CDR3: TGTGCCAGCAGTGAAAGAGGACAGGGTAATGGCTACACCTTC. Protein product: CASSERGQGNGYTF.